These 21 T cell receptor beta chains originate from one sample sequenced in a study of blood T cell repertoires in COVID-19. Assay used: immunoSEQ multiplex PCR; TCRdb lists only in-frame clones, some missing. The sample carries 200,000 to 300,000 clones, roughly 80% recorded once. The sample comprised peripheral blood. All receptors derive from a man aged 55 to 70 with acute or convalescent COVID-19.

The chain links TRBV19 to TRBJ2-7; 7 bases agree with TRBD1. V was pared by 0 bases and J by 3 bases, with 2 bases of the junction left unmatched. This CDR3 spans 14 amino acids. CDR1 is LNHDA, CDR2 SQIVND, per germline (reference sequence). The CDR3 loop is CASSIEDRNYEQYF. The CDR3 coding sequence is TGTGCCAGTAGTATAGAGGACAGGAACTACGAGCAGTACTTC.

The V and J genes are TRBV18 and TRBJ2-7; 13 bases match TRBD2. The CDR3 runs 20 residues. The V gene's germline CDR1 is KGHSH and CDR2 LQKENI. After removal of 4 bases from V and 3 bases from J, the junction contained 18 bases not matched to a gene. CDR3 protein: CASSQPPGLAGPGELYEQYF. Written as DNA, the CDR3 is TGTGCCAGCTCACAGCCCCCGGGACTAGCGGGACCGGGGGAACTCTACGAGCAGTACTTC. Filled out from reference TRBV18 and TRBJ2-7, the complete variable domain reads NAGVMQNPRHLVRRRGQEARLRCSPMKGHSHVYWYRQLPEEGLKFMVYLQKENIIDESGMPKERFSAEFPKEGPSILRIQQVVRGDSAAYFCASSQPPGLAGPGELYEQYFGPGTRLTVT.

In its sample, this clone was seen a few times. This sequence joins TRBV9 and TRBJ2-7, with D tentatively TRBD1 (5 bases). From germline, CDR1 is SGDLS and CDR2 YYNGEE. V was pared by 0 bases and J by 3 bases, with 10 bases between. The CDR3 covers 14 residues. The CDR3 DNA sequence: TGTGCCAGCAGCGTAGAGGCAGGGATCTACGAGCAGTACTTC. Its translation is CASSVEAGIYEQYF.

The chain employs TRBV2 and TRBJ2-6, with TRBD2 as a possible D gene (5 bases). V was clipped by 5 bases and J by 0 bases, with 11 bases between them. This CDR3 is built from 16 residues. Germline V gene data show CDR1 as SNHLY and CDR2 as FYNNEI. The CDR3 sequence: CASSKSGSSGANVLTF. CDR3 DNA: TGTGCCAGCAGTAAAAGCGGAAGCTCTGGGGCCAACGTCCTGACTTTC.

The rearrangement links TRBV3-1 (or the pseudogene TRBV3-2) to TRBJ2-4, with D tentatively TRBD2 (5 bases). Trimming cost V 0 bases and J 8 bases, with 20 bases left between them. Germline V gene lookup returns CDR1 LGHDT and CDR2 YNNKEL (reference sequence). This CDR3 region has 17 residues. The DNA for the CDR3 is TGTGCCAGCAGCCAAGATTTAGGCGACCCCAACGGGGACATTCAGTACTTC. This translates into CASSQDLGDPNGDIQYF.

This chain links TRBV6-1 with TRBJ2-4, with TRBD2 matching over 9 bases. Germline-derived CDR1 and CDR2 are MNHNS and SASEGT. With 2 bases clipped from V and 0 bases from J, the junction kept 11 bases outside the gene matches. The CDR3 extends over 19 amino acids. The CDR3 nucleotides are TGTGCCAGCAGTGAAAAGGCAATAGCGGGAGCGACAGCCAAAAACATTCAGTACTTC. Translating it yields CASSEKAIAGATAKNIQYF.

The rearrangement links TRBV19 to TRBJ2-7; a possible D gene is TRBD2 (7 bases). Germline V gene lookup returns CDR1 LNHDA and CDR2 SQIVND (reference sequence). The length of the CDR3 is 14 residues. Deletions cut 3 bases from V and 1 base from J, with 10 bases between. The CDR3 sequence: CASSMGGASYEQYF. CDR3 DNA sequence: TGTGCCAGTAGTATGGGGGGGGCTTCCTACGAGCAGTACTTC.

This chain uses TRBV5-1 with TRBJ2-7; possibly TRBD1 for D (5 bases). The length of the CDR3 is 15 residues. Germline CDR1 SGHRS, CDR2 YFSETQ. The germline V and J ends were trimmed by 2 bases and 6 bases, with 18 bases remaining between them. The CDR3 region has the DNA TGCGCCAGCAGCTTTATTCAGGGTTCCTCTTCCGAGCAGTACTTC. Amino acid sequence: CASSFIQGSSSEQYF.

With respect to this clone: Other DNA sequences in this specimen translate into the identical CDR3. The gene calls are TRBV7-3 and TRBJ2-3; 7 nucleotides match TRBD2. The CDR3 loop spans 14 amino acids. The junction had 1 base not matched to a gene; V was cut back by 3 bases and J by 1 base. Germline lookup yields CDR1 SGHTA and CDR2 FQGTGA. CDR3 DNA sequence: TGTGCCAGCAGCTTGAGCGGGGGCACAGATACGCAGTATTTT. It is translated as CASSLSGGTDTQYF.

The J gene is TRBJ2-7, the V gene TRBV18, with TRBD2 identical over 8 bases. The CDR3 runs 15 residues. Germline V gene lookup returns CDR1 KGHSH and CDR2 LQKENI. V gave up 2 bases and J gave up 5 bases; unmatched junction bases: 8. In nucleotides, the CDR3 is TGTGCCAGCTCACCAGCGAGCGGGAGAGTGAACGAGCAGTACTTC. Translated, it gives CASSPASGRVNEQYF.

Only a few counts were recorded for this clone. The V and J genes are TRBV29-1 and TRBJ1-3; TRBD1 might be the D (5 bases). Germline V gene data show CDR1 as SQVTM and CDR2 as ANQGSEA. V was shortened by 6 bases and J by 4 bases, with 10 bases between the two germline ends. The CDR3 totals 12 residues. CDR3 region: CSVRVAGNTIYF. The CDR3, as DNA: TGCAGCGTCAGGGTTGCGGGAAACACCATATATTTT.

In regard to this clone: Other DNA sequences within the sample encode an identical CDR3. The V gene is TRBV6-5, the J gene TRBJ2-7; TRBD2 agrees at 11 bases. Trimming at V came to 5 bases and at J to 3 bases, leaving 3 bases not matched to a gene. This CDR3 region has 14 residues. Germline V gene sequence: CDR1 MNHEY, CDR2 SVGAGI. The CDR3 DNA reads as TGTGCCAGCAGTCGAGGACTAGCGGGCTACGAGCAGTACTTC. Translating gives CASSRGLAGYEQYF.

The chain joins TRBV4-3 to TRBJ2-7, with a possible D match to TRBD2 (7 bases). V was shortened by 2 bases and J by 3 bases, with 11 bases between the two germline ends. The germline V gene encodes CDR1 LGHNA and CDR2 YSLEER. The CDR3 length is 14 residues. CDR3 DNA sequence: TGCGCCAGCAGCCAAAAAGGGGGGGGCTACGAGCAGTACTTC. Protein sequence: CASSQKGGGYEQYF.

The CDR3 spells CASSVGIGGDHEKLFF. The CDR3 nucleotides are TGTGCCAGCAGCGTAGGAATAGGGGGTGATCATGAAAAACTGTTTTTT. The chain recombines TRBV9 with TRBJ1-4; D perhaps matches TRBD1 (6 bases). The CDR3 totals 16 residues. Trimming pared 0 bases from V and 6 bases from J, leaving 15 bases between. Germline CDR1 SGDLS, CDR2 YYNGEE.

This rearrangement joins TRBV3-1 (or the pseudogene TRBV3-2) to TRBJ2-2, with D hard to call. V shed 5 bases and J shed 5 bases, with 6 bases lying between them. Germline V lookup: CDR1 LGHDT, CDR2 YNNKEL (reference sequence). The CDR3 consists of 12 residues. The CDR3 nucleotides read TGTGCCAGCAGCGGCCCAACCGGGGAGCTGTTTTTT. Its translation: CASSGPTGELFF.

V gene TRBV19 combines with J gene TRBJ1-1, with a possible D match to TRBD1 (5 bases). The CDR3 runs 14 residues. V was shortened by 8 bases and J by 6 bases, with 19 bases between the two germline ends. Germline V gene sequence: CDR1 LNHDA, CDR2 SQIVND (reference sequence). DNA for the CDR3: TGTGCCAGTTCTCGACAGTTGCTTGCGGCTGAAGCTTTCTTT. This translates into CASSRQLLAAEAFF.

This sequence joins TRBV7-8 and TRBJ2-2, with D possibly being TRBD2 (5 bases). V was clipped by 1 base and J by 5 bases, with 11 bases between them. CDR3 size: 15 residues. Germline V gene data show CDR1 as SGHVS and CDR2 as FQNEAQ. Here the CDR3 DNA reads TGTGCCAGCAGCTTAGGACTACCGAGGACCGGGGAGCTGTTTTTT. Translated, it gives CASSLGLPRTGELFF.

The chain uses TRBV6-6 and TRBJ2-5; D is perhaps TRBD2 (6 bases). V lost 3 bases, J lost 2 bases, and 10 bases lay in between. The CDR3 totals 14 residues. Germline-derived CDR1 and CDR2 are MNHNY and SVGAGI (reference sequence). CDR3 DNA: TGTGCCAGCAGTTATTCTGGGAGGCAAGAGACCCAGTACTTC. Protein: CASSYSGRQETQYF.

The chain is built from TRBV28 and TRBJ1-2, with 8 bases that match TRBD1. CDR3 length equals 15 residues. Germline loops: CDR1 MDHEN, CDR2 SYDVKM. J was trimmed by 7 bases and V by 4 bases; bases with no gene match: 11. The CDR3 is CASSSLGQGSGGYTF. DNA for the CDR3: TGTGCCAGCAGTTCCCTCGGACAGGGAAGTGGTGGCTACACCTTC.

This chain links TRBV19 with TRBJ2-3; weak D call: TRBD2 (7 bases). Trimming took 4 bases from V and 3 from J, leaving 14 bases between them. The CDR3 is 15 amino acids. Germline V gene lookup returns CDR1 LNHDA and CDR2 SQIVND (reference sequence). The CDR3 spells CASSRGGARTDTQYF. Written as DNA, the CDR3 is TGTGCCAGTAGTAGAGGGGGGGCTCGGACAGATACGCAGTATTTT. The full variable domain, its missing parts supplied by reference TRBV19 and TRBJ2-3, is DGGITQSPKYLFRKEGQNVTLSCEQNLNHDAMYWYRQDPGQGLRLIYYSQIVNDFQKGDIAEGYSVSREKKESFPLTVTSAQKNPTAFYLCASSRGGARTDTQYFGPGTRLTVL.

This rearrangement joins TRBV4-1 to TRBJ2-7; 9 nucleotides match TRBD2. The V and J ends lost 4 bases and 4 bases, in that order; junction bases with no gene match: 8. CDR1 MGHRA and CDR2 YSYEKL come from the germline V gene. The CDR3 extends over 15 amino acids. CDR3 protein: CASSRGLARSYEQYF. The CDR3 coding sequence is TGCGCCAGCAGCCGAGGACTAGCGCGGTCGTACGAGCAGTACTTC.